This T cell receptor (beta chain) was sequenced during a study of T cells in Graves' hyperthyroidism and ophthalmopathy. Broader study findings: Blood also carried most thyroid clonotypes expanded above 0.001.

This clonotype was seen a few times. Its antigen remains unknown. RNA transcripts yielded amplified TCR beta CDR3 regions. First-round RT-PCR of the TCR CDR3 relied on the HTBI primer set. MiXCR was run by TCRdb on the multiplex PCR reads, yielding one entry per CDR3 protein. The table shows hundreds of thousands of distinct CDR3 sequences, with around 13% occurring only once. Sequences were obtained from blood. This TCR came from a woman aged 40 to 50 with Graves' hyperthyroidism.

The CDR3 is CASSVDITNEKLFF. The CDR3 region has the DNA TGTGCCAGCAGTGTGGACATCACTAATGAAAAACTGTTTTTT. V gene TRBV12-3 or TRBV12-4 combines with J gene TRBJ1-4; D perhaps matches TRBD1 (5 bases). This CDR3 comprises 14 residues. Deletions cut 5 bases from V and 2 bases from J, with 9 bases between.